The 21 T cell receptor beta chains given below trace back to one sample, sequenced in a study of regulatory T cells in long-lasting Graves disease. Library construction for TCR beta used iRepertoire HTBI primers and Arm-PCR of CDR3 regions. TCRdb analysed the multiplex PCR reads with MiXCR anew, one entry per CDR3 protein. This sample carries about 460,000 distinct CDR3 sequences, 22% of them seen once, and the ten largest clones take around 13%. The time point here: persistent/refractory GD, antithyroid drugs over 5 years with positive TRAb. PBMC RNA served as the TCR library source. The sequences come from peripheral blood mononuclear cells (PBMCs), collected when the disease was refractory, from a patient treated with antithyroid drugs. These TCRs come from a female donor with Graves disease.

This clonotype has a count of ten or more. The genes are TRBV6-5 and TRBJ2-7, with unresolved D. Trimming stripped 2 bases from V and 4 bases from J, with 9 bases between. The CDR3 has 13 residues. Germline V CDR1 and CDR2: MNHEY, SVGAGI. CDR3 sequence reads: CASSYEPRYEQYF. The CDR3, as DNA: TGTGCCAGCAGTTACGAGCCGCGATACGAGCAGTACTTC.

J is TRBJ2-2 and V is TRBV3-1; TRBD1 aligns across 7 bases. Germline V lookup: CDR1 LGHDT, CDR2 YNNKEL (reference sequence). V was pared by 0 bases and J by 4 bases, with 2 bases of the junction left unmatched. CDR3 length equals 15 residues. Here the CDR3 reads CASSQDAGGTGELFF. CDR3 DNA sequence: TGTGCCAGCAGCCAAGACGCAGGGGGCACCGGGGAGCTGTTTTTT.

This clonotype was seen many times. The genes are TRBV7-2 and TRBJ1-1; D gene uncertain. Germline CDR1 SGHTA, CDR2 FQGNSA. The CDR3 covers 14 residues. Trimming pared 1 base from V and 4 bases from J, leaving 10 bases between. The CDR3 region has the DNA TGTGCCAGCAGCTTAGGGGGTGTTGGCACTGAAGCTTTCTTT. Amino acid sequence: CASSLGGVGTEAFF.

This chain links TRBV29-1 with TRBJ2-3; tentatively, D is TRBD1 or TRBD2 (5 bases each). The CDR3 runs 12 residues. The germline gives CDR1 SQVTM, CDR2 ANQGSEA. V gave up 1 base and J gave up 8 bases, with 10 bases separating them. The CDR3 DNA sequence: TGCAGCGTTGAAGGCAGGGACGCTACGCAGTATTTT. This sequence encodes CSVEGRDATQYF.

This rearrangement joins TRBV19 to TRBJ1-1; 7 bases align to TRBD1. Germline CDR1 reads LNHDA; CDR2 reads SQIVND (reference sequence). V was pared by 5 bases and J by 5 bases, with 8 bases of the junction left unmatched. CDR3 length equals 14 residues. The CDR3 DNA is TGTGCCAGTAGTGTCTCAGGGGGTTGGACTGAAGCTTTCTTT. Amino acid sequence: CASSVSGGWTEAFF.

Written as DNA, the CDR3 is TGTGCCAGCAGTGGTGGGGACAGGGGACTTTTCGAGCAGTACTTC. It specifies CASSGGDRGLFEQYF. J is TRBJ2-7 and V is TRBV28; 10 nucleotides match TRBD1. Germline V CDR1 and CDR2: MDHEN, SYDVKM. CDR3 length equals 15 residues. The V gene end was trimmed by 5 bases and the J gene end by 6 bases; junction bases not matched to a gene: 10.

V usage is TRBV27 and J usage is TRBJ2-7; a weak D match, TRBD1 (5 bases). The CDR3 has 14 amino acids. Germline assignment: CDR1 MNHEY and CDR2 SMNVEV (reference sequence). With 6 bases removed from V and 0 bases from J, the gap between germline ends came to 12 bases. DNA of the CDR3: TGTGCCAGCAGGCCTCAGGGAAACTCCTACGAGCAGTACTTC. Its protein is CASRPQGNSYEQYF.

This clonotype was recorded a few times. The chain employs TRBV28 and TRBJ1-4, with D uncertain. V was trimmed by 5 bases and J by 4 bases, leaving 14 bases between them. Germline CDR1 reads MDHEN; CDR2 reads SYDVKM. The CDR3 has 15 residues. CDR3 amino acids: CASSEGREFNEKLFF. In DNA, the CDR3 is TGTGCCAGCAGTGAAGGCCGGGAGTTTAATGAAAAACTGTTTTTT. Based on the CDR3 plus reference TRBV28 and TRBJ1-4, the full variable domain is DVKVTQSSRYLVKRTGEKVFLECVQDMDHENMFWYRQDPGLGLRLIYFSYDVKMKEKGDIPEGYSVSREKKERFSLILESASTNQTSMYLCASSEGREFNEKLFFGSGTQLSVL.

There are a few counts of this clonotype. The chain recombines TRBV12-3 or TRBV12-4 with TRBJ1-4; D is possibly TRBD1 (6 bases). CDR3 size: 15 residues. V was cut by 2 bases and J by 7 bases, with 14 bases left in between. The DNA of the CDR3 is TGTGCCAGCAGTTTAAATCAGGGAGGGGGTGAAAAACTGTTTTTT. This encodes CASSLNQGGGEKLFF.

The table lists this clonotype with a few counts. The gene calls are TRBV27 and TRBJ1-2; the D is unclear. This CDR3 has 15 residues. Germline CDR1 reads MNHEY; CDR2 reads SMNVEV (reference sequence). V was trimmed by 0 bases and J by 5 bases, leaving 13 bases between them. CDR3 amino acids: CASSLSNQTPYGYTF. CDR3 DNA sequence: TGTGCCAGCAGTTTATCAAACCAAACCCCTTATGGCTACACCTTC.

This clonotype came up many times. Compared with germline, one end of the junction differs, possibly owing to a read error. The chain employs TRBV12-3 or TRBV12-4 and TRBJ2-5; no firm D call. CDR3 length: 12 amino acids. The CDR3 nucleotides are TGTGCCAGCGGTTTCGTCCAAGAGACCCAGTACTTC. Amino acids: CASGFVQETQYF.

This clonotype showed up many times. The V gene is TRBV7-2, the J gene TRBJ1-4, with D possibly matching TRBD1 (5 bases). V lost 0 bases, J lost 8 bases, and 13 bases lay in between. Germline CDR1 and CDR2: SGHTA and FQGNSA. There are 15 residues in the CDR3. CDR3 in DNA: TGTGCCAGCAGCTTAGCTTCAGGGCAGAGGGAAAAACTGTTTTTT. This encodes CASSLASGQREKLFF. Drawing the rest from reference TRBV7-2 and TRBJ1-4, the complete variable domain is GAGVSQSPSNKVTEKGKDVELRCDPISGHTALYWYRQSLGQGLEFLIYFQGNSAPDKSGLPSDRFSAERTGGSVSTLTIQRTQQEDSAVYLCASSLASGQREKLFFGSGTQLSVL.

The sample holds a few counts of this clonotype. The chain carries TRBV6-2 or TRBV6-3 and TRBJ2-1; TRBD1 agrees at 7 bases. CDR1 is MNHEY and CDR2 is SVGEGT in the germline V gene. CDR3 length equals 15 residues. V lost 8 bases, J lost 7 bases, and 14 bases stayed unmatched. CDR3 sequence (DNA): TGTGCCAGCGGTAGACAGGGAATTTTAGGGAATGAGCAGTTCTTC. Amino acids: CASGRQGILGNEQFF.

This chain uses TRBV30 with TRBJ2-1, with 8 bases matching TRBD1. The V gene end was trimmed by 3 bases and the J gene end by 6 bases; junction bases not matched to a gene: 4. Germline CDR1 GTSNPN, CDR2 SVGIG (reference sequence). The CDR3 length is 13 residues. DNA of the CDR3: TGTGCCTGGAGCCGAGACAGGGGCAATGAGCAGTTCTTC. This encodes CAWSRDRGNEQFF. Full variable domain (outside the CDR3, taken from reference TRBV30 and TRBJ2-1): SQTIHQWPATLVQPVGSPLSLECTVEGTSNPNLYWYRQAAGRGLQLLFYSVGIGQISSEVPQNLSASRPQDRQFILSSKKLLLSDSGFYLCAWSRDRGNEQFFGPGTRLTVL.

This clonotype was counted ten times or more. The chain links TRBV2 to TRBJ2-7, with a tentative D call TRBD1 (5 bases). Germline lookup yields CDR1 SNHLY and CDR2 FYNNEI. This CDR3 comprises 14 residues. Trimming took 7 bases from V and 4 from J, leaving 17 bases between them. DNA for the CDR3: TGTGCCAGCACCCCAGTGGGGCCCCAATACGAGCAGTACTTC. Protein product: CASTPVGPQYEQYF. Variable domain in full (rest from reference TRBV2 and TRBJ2-7): EPEVTQTPSHQVTQMGQEVILRCVPISNHLYFYWYRQILGQKVEFLVSFYNNEISEKSEIFDDQFSVERPDGSNFTLKIRSTKLEDSAMYFCASTPVGPQYEQYFGPGTRLTVT.

J is TRBJ1-1 and V is TRBV20-1; D call uncertain. The V gene lost 6 bases and the J gene lost 4 bases, with 12 bases spanning the gap. Germline CDR1 DFQATT, CDR2 SNEGSKA (reference sequence). This CDR3 has 12 residues. CDR3 DNA sequence: TGCAGTGCCTCCTGGGTGAGCACTGAAGCTTTCTTT. This codes for CSASWVSTEAFF.

The chain carries TRBV20-1 and TRBJ1-5; 8 nucleotides match TRBD1. V lost 6 bases and J lost 6; bases outside the gene matches: 13. CDR1 is DFQATT and CDR2 is SNEGSKA in the germline V gene (reference sequence). The CDR3 consists of 15 residues. The CDR3 DNA is TGCAGTGCCCTACCCCGGACAGGGTACCGTCAGCCCCAGCATTTT. The encoded protein is CSALPRTGYRQPQHF.

V gene TRBV5-5 combines with J gene TRBJ2-5, with D tentatively TRBD2 (7 bases). Trimming removed 0 bases from V and 4 bases from J, with 19 bases in between. Germline CDR1 SGHKS, CDR2 YYEKEE (reference sequence). CDR3 length: 17 amino acids. The CDR3 DNA follows: TGTGCCAGCAGCTTGGTCAGGGGTGGGGGGGGCGCAGAGACCCAGTACTTC. This encodes CASSLVRGGGGAETQYF.

The gene calls are TRBV6-5 and TRBJ2-5; 7 bases are shared with TRBD2. This CDR3 has 15 amino acids. With 3 bases clipped from V and 0 bases from J, the junction kept 4 bases outside the gene matches. CDR1 and CDR2 from the germline V gene are MNHEY and SVGAGI. The CDR3 DNA follows: TGTGCCAGCAGTTATAAGCGGGGCTACCAAGAGACCCAGTACTTC. This codes for CASSYKRGYQETQYF.

This clonotype was counted between two and nine times. The V call is TRBV30, the J call TRBJ2-5; the match to TRBD2 covers 9 bases. This CDR3 is built from 12 residues. The germline V gene encodes CDR1 GTSNPN and CDR2 SVGIG (reference sequence). CDR3 in amino acids: CAKGSGSFAQYF. For the CDR3, the DNA is TGTGCAAAGGGTAGCGGGAGTTTCGCCCAGTACTTC. Filled out from reference TRBV30 and TRBJ2-5, the complete variable domain reads SQTIHQWPATLVQPVGSPLSLECTVEGTSNPNLYWYRQAAGRGLQLLFYSVGIGQISSEVPQNLSASRPQDRQFILSSKKLLLSDSGFYLCAKGSGSFAQYFGPGTRLLVL.

This clonotype was detected many times. V usage is TRBV2 and J usage is TRBJ2-4, with D uncertain. This CDR3 is 12 amino acids long. Germline V CDR1 and CDR2: SNHLY, FYNNEI. The V and J ends lost 11 bases and 0 bases respectively, with 8 bases between them. The CDR3 here is CAYLGAKNIQYF. Here the CDR3 DNA reads TGTGCCTACTTGGGAGCCAAAAACATTCAGTACTTC.